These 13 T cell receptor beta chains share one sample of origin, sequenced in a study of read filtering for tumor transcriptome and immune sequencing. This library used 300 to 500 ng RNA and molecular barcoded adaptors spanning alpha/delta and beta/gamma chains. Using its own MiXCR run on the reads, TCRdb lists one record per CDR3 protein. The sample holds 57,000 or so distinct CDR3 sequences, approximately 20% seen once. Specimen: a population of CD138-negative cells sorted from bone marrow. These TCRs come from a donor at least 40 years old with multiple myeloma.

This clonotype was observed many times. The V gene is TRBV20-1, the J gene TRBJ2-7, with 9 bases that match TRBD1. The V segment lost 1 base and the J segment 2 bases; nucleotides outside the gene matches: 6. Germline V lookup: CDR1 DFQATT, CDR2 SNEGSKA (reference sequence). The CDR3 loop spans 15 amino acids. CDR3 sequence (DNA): TGCAGTGCTAGAGGTTTGGGACAGGGAACCTACGAGCAGTACTTC. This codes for CSARGLGQGTYEQYF.

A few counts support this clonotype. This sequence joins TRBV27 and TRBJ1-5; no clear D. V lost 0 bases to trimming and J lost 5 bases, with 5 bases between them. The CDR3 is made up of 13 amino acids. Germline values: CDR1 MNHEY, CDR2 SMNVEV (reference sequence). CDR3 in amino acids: CASSLSVDQPQHF. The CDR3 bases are TGTGCCAGCAGTTTATCGGTGGATCAGCCCCAGCATTTT.

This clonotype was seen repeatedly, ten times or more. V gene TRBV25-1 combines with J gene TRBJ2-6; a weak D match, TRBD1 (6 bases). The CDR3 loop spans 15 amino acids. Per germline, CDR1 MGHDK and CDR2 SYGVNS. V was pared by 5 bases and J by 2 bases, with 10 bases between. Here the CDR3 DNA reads TGTGCCAGCAGTATGGACAGACCTGGGGCCAACGTCCTGACTTTC. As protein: CASSMDRPGANVLTF.

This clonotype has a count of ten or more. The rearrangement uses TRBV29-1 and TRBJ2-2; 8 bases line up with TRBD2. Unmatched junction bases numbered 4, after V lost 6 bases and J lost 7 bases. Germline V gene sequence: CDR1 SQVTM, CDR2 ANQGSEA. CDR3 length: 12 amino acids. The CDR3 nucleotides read TGCAGCGTGAGGCTAGCGGGCGGGGAGCTGTTTTTT. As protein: CSVRLAGGELFF.

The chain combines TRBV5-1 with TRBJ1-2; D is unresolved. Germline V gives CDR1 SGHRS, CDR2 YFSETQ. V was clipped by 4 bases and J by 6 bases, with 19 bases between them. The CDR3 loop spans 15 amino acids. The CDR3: CASSPRNKGSDGYTF. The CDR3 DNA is TGCGCCAGCAGCCCTCGAAACAAGGGTTCCGATGGCTACACCTTC.

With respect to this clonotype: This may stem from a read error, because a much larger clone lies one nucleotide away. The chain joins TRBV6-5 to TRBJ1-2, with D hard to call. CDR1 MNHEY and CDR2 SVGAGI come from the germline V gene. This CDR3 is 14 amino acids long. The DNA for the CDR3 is TGTGCCAGCAGTTCCAACGGGCCTGGCTATGGCTGCACCTTC. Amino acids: CASSSNGPGYGCTF.

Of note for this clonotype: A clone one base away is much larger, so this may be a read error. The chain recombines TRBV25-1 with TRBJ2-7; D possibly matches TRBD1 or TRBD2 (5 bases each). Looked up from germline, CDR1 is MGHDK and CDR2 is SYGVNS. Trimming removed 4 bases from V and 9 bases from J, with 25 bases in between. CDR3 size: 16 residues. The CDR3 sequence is CASSAVQRIAGDGQYF. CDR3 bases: TGTGCCAGCAGTGCCGTACAGCGCATTGCCGGGGACGGGCAGTACTTC.

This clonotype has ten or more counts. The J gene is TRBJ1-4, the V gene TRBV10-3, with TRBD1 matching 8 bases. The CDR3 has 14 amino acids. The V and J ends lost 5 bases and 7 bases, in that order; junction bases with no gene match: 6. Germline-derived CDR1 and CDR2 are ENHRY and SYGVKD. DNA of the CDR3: TGTGCCATCAGTCAGACAGGGGATGGTGAAAAACTGTTTTTT. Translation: CAISQTGDGEKLFF.

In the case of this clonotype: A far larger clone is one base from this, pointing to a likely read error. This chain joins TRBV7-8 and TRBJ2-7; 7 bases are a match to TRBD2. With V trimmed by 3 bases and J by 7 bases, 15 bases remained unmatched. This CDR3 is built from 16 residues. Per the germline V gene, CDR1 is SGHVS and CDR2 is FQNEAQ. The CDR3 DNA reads TGTGCCAGCAGCTTGGGAGGGGATTGGTCCTACAATGAGCAGTACTTC. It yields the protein CASSLGGDWSYNEQYF.

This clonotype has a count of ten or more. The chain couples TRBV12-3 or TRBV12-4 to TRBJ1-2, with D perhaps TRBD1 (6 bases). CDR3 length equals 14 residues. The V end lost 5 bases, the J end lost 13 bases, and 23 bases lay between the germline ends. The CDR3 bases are TGTGCCAGCAGTCCCCCGGACAGTTTAAGGGACCCCACCTTC. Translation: CASSPPDSLRDPTF.

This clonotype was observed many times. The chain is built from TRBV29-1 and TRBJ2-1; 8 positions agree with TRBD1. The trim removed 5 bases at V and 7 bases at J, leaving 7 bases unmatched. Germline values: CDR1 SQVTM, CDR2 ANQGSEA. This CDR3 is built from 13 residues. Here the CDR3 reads CSVRPGGWNEQFF. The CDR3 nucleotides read TGCAGCGTTCGGCCAGGGGGCTGGAATGAGCAGTTCTTC.

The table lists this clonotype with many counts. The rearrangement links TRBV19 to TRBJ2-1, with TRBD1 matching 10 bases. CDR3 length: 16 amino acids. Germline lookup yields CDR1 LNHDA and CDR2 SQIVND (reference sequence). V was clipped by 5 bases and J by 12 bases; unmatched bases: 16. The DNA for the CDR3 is TGTGCCAGTAGTCCCCTCCCGGGACAGGGGTCGTCCGGGCAGTTCTTC. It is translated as CASSPLPGQGSSGQFF.

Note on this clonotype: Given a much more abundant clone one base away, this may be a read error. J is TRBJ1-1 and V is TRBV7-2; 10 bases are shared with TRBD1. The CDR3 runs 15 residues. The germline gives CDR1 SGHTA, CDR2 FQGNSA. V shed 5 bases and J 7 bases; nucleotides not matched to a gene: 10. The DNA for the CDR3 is TGTGCCAGCAGCCGATCGGGACAGGGGTGTAATGAAGCTTTCTTT. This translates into CASSRSGQGCNEAFF. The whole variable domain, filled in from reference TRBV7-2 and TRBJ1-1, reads GAGVSQSPSNKVTEKGKDVELRCDPISGHTALYWYRQSLGQGLEFLIYFQGNSAPDKSGLPSDRFSAERTGGSVSTLTIQRTQQEDSAVYLCASSRSGQGCNEAFFGQGTRLTVV.